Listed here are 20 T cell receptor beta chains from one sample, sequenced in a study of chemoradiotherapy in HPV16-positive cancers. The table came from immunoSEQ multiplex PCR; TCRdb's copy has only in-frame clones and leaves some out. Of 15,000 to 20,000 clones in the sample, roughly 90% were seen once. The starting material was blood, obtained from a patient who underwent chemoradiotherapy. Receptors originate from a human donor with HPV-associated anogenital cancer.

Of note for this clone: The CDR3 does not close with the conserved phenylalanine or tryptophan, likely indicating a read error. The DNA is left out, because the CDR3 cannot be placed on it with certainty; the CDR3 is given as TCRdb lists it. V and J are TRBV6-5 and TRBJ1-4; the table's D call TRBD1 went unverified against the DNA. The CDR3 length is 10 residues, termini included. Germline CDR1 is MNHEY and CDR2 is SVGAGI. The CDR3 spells CASRNRSHGV.

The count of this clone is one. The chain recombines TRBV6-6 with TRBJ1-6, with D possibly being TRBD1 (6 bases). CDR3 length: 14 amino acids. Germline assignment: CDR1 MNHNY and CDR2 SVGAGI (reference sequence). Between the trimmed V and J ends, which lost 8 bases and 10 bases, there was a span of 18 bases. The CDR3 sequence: CASGRTEDYSPLHF. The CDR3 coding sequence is TGTGCCAGCGGGAGGACAGAGGATTACTCACCCCTCCACTTT.

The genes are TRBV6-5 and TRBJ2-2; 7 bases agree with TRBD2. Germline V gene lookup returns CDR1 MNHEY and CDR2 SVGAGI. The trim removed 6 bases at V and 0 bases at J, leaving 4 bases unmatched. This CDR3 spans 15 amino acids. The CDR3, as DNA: TGTGCCAGCAGCTGGGGACTAACGAACACCGGGGAGCTGTTTTTT. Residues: CASSWGLTNTGELFF.

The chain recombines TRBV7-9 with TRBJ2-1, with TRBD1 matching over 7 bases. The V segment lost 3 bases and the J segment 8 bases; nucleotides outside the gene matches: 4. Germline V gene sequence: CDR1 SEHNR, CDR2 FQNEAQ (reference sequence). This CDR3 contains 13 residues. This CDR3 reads CASSLAGGHEQFF. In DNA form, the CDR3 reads TGTGCCAGCAGCTTGGCAGGGGGTCATGAGCAGTTCTTC.

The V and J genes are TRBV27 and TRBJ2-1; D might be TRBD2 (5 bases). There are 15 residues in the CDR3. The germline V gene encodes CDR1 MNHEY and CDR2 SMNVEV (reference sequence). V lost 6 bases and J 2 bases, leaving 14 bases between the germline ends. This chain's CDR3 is CASSGRRVTYNEQFF. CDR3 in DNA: TGTGCCAGCAGCGGCAGGCGGGTCACCTACAATGAGCAGTTCTTC.

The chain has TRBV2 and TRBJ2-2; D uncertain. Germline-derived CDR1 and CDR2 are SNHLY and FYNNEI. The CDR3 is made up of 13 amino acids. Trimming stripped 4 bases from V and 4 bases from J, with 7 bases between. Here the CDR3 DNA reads TGTGCCAGCAGTGTTACGGTCACCGGGGAGCTGTTTTTT. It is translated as CASSVTVTGELFF. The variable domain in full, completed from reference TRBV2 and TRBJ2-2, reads EPEVTQTPSHQVTQMGQEVILRCVPISNHLYFYWYRQILGQKVEFLVSFYNNEISEKSEIFDDQFSVERPDGSNFTLKIRSTKLEDSAMYFCASSVTVTGELFFGEGSRLTVL.

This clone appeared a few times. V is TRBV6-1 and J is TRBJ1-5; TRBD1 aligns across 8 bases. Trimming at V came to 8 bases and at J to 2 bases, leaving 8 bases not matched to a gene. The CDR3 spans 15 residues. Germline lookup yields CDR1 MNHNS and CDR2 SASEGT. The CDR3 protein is CASSRQGTGNQPQHF. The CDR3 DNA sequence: TGTGCCAGCTCCAGACAGGGGACGGGCAATCAGCCCCAGCATTTT.

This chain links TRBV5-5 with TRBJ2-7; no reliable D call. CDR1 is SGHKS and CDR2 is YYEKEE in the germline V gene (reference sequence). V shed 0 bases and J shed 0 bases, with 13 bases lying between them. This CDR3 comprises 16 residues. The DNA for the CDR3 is TGTGCCAGCAGCTTGGCCGTGGAGCGCCCCTCCTACGAGCAGTACTTC. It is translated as CASSLAVERPSYEQYF.

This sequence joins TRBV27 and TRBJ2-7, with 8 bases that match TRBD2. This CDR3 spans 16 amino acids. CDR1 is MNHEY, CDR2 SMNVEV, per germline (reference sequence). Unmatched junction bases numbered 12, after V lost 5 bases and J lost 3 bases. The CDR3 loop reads CASSPSGGDRNYEQYF. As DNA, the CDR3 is TGTGCCAGCAGTCCCAGCGGGGGAGATAGAAACTACGAGCAGTACTTC.

The CDR3 coding sequence is TGTGCCAGCAGTTATGACAGGGAGAACACTGAAGCTTTCTTT. Its protein product is CASSYDRENTEAFF. V gene TRBV7-9 combines with J gene TRBJ1-1, with 7 bases aligning to TRBD1. Looked up from germline, CDR1 is SEHNR and CDR2 is FQNEAQ (reference sequence). Trimming removed 6 bases from V and 1 base from J; junction bases left unmatched: 5. The CDR3 runs to 14 residues.

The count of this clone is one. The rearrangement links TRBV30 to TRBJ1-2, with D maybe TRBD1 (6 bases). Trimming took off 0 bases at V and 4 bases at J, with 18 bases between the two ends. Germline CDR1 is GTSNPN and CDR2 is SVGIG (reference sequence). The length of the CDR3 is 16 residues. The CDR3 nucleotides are TGTGCCTGGAGTGTATCTTTCAGGGACAACCTCTATGGCTACACCTTC. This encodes CAWSVSFRDNLYGYTF.

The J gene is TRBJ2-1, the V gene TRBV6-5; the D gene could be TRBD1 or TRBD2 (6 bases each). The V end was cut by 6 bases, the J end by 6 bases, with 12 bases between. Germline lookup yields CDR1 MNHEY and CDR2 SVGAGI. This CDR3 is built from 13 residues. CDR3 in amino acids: CASRKQGGNEQFF. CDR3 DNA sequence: TGTGCCAGCAGGAAACAGGGAGGCAATGAGCAGTTCTTC.

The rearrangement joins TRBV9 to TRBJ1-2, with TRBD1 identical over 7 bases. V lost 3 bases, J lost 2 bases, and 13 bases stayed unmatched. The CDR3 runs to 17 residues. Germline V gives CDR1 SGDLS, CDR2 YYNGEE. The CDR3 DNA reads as TGTGCCAGCAGCGCCCGCCCCCTCCCAGGGGGGAACTATGGCTACACCTTC. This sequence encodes CASSARPLPGGNYGYTF.

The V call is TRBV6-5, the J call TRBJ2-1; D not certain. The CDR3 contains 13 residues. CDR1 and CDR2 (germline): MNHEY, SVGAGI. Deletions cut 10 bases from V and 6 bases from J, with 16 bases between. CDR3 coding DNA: TGTGCCACTACAAAGTGGGGTCTCAATGAGCAGTTCTTC. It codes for CATTKWGLNEQFF.

The CDR3 here is CASSPGLSGNTIYF. DNA for the CDR3: TGTGCCAGCAGCCCGGGACTCTCCGGAAACACCATATATTTT. J is TRBJ1-3 and V is TRBV7-2; maybe TRBD1 (5 bases). Trimming left V 5 bases short and J 4 bases short, with 12 bases between. Germline V gene data show CDR1 as SGHTA and CDR2 as FQGNSA. CDR3 length equals 14 residues.

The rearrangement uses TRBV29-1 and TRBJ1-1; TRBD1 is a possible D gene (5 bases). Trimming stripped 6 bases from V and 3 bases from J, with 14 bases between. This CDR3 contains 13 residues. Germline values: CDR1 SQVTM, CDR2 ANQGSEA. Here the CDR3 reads CSVSGPMDTEAFF. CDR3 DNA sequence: TGCAGCGTATCGGGACCGATGGACACTGAAGCTTTCTTT.

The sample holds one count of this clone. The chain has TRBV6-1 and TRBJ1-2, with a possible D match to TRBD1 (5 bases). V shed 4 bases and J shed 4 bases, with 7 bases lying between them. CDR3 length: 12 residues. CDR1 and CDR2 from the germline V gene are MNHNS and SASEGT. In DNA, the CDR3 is TGTGCCAGCAGTGCAGACAGCTATGGCTACACCTTC. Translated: CASSADSYGYTF.

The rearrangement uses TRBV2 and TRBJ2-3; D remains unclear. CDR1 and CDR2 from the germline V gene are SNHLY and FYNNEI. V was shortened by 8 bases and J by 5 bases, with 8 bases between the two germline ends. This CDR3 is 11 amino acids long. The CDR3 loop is CASLRRDTQYF. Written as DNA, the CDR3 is TGTGCCAGCTTAAGGAGAGATACGCAGTATTTT.

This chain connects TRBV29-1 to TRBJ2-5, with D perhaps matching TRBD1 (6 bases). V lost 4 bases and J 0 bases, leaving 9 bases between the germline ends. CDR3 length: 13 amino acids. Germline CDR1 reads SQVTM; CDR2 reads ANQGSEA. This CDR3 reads CSVADRNQETQYF. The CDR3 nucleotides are TGCAGCGTTGCGGACAGAAACCAAGAGACCCAGTACTTC.

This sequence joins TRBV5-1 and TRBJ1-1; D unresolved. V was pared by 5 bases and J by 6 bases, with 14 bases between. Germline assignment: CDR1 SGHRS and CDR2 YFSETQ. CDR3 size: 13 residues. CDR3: CASRDIKAAEAFF. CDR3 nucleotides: TGCGCCAGCAGAGACATTAAGGCCGCTGAAGCTTTCTTT.